This T cell receptor beta chain was sequenced in a study of T cell responses to AZD1222 COVID-19 vaccine. Findings of the study overall: White British donors predominated, females outnumbered males, and clonal diversity was possibly underestimated. Among spike-specific TCRs, nearly half reportedly target unmutated variant regions. Sampled repertoires all dated from after the peak T cell response.

Assay used: immunoSEQ multiplex PCR; TCRdb lists only in-frame clones, some missing. In the table there are about 120,000 clones, about 90% of which are singletons. Per the germline V gene, CDR1 is LNHDA and CDR2 is SQIVND (reference sequence). The ends lost 6 bases at V and 0 bases at J; junction bases unmatched: 8. The CDR3 is 15 amino acids. Note on this clone: Its antigen is as yet unknown.

The sample here was peripheral blood, taken on day 0 of AZD1222 vaccination. This clonotype originated in an adult in good health. V gene TRBV19 combines with J gene TRBJ2-7; TRBD1 matches 7 bases. CDR3 coding DNA: TGTGCCAGTAGGATACAGGGGTCCTACTCCTACGAGCAGTACTTC. It translates to CASRIQGSYSYEQYF.